This section outlines one TCR beta chain sequence together with its context. The antigen is undetermined. Trimming removed 5 bases from V and 4 bases from J, with 9 bases in between. The CDR3 spans 13 residues. The germline gives CDR1 SGHAT, CDR2 FQNNGV. This record belongs to a study of CD8 T cells in Susac syndrome. The patients with Susac syndrome were individuals who fulfilled the recently defined diagnostic criteria for disease that was either definite or probable. TEMRA cells were FACS-enriched and CD8+ and CD4+ T cells negatively isolated. Findings of the study overall: The study conceded that relatively few individuals underwent its TCR sequencing and HLA analysis. CD4+ T cell repertoires in Susac syndrome lacked clonal expansion.

A quantity of about 0.5 to 1 ug RNA underwent reverse transcription using random hexamers. From the immunoSEQ multiplex PCR reads, TCRdb called clonotypes with MiXCR, one entry per CDR3 protein. The sample has tens of thousands of distinct CDR3 sequences; roughly 93% are singletons. The clonotype comes from a human donor with Susac syndrome. The chain employs TRBV11-2 and TRBJ1-5; D is perhaps TRBD1 (5 bases). The sample consisted of CD4+ T cells from PBMCs. The CDR3 DNA is TGTGCCAGCAGCCTACAGGAAAATCAGCCCCAGCATTTT. It is translated as CASSLQENQPQHF.